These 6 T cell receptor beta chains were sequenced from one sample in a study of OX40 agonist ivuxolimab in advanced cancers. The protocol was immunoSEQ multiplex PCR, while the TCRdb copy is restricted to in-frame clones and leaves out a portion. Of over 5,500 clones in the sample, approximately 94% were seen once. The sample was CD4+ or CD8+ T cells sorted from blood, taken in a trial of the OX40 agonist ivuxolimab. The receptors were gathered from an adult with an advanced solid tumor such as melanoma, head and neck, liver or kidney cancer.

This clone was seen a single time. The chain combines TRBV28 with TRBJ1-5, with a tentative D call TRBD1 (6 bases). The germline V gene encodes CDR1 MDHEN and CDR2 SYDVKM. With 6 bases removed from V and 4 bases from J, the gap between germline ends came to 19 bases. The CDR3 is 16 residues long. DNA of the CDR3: TGTGCCAGCAGACTGGGGGGGGCTGCTGGAAATCAGCCCCAGCATTTT. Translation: CASRLGGAAGNQPQHF. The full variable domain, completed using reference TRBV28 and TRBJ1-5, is DVKVTQSSRYLVKRTGEKVFLECVQDMDHENMFWYRQDPGLGLRLIYFSYDVKMKEKGDIPEGYSVSREKKERFSLILESASTNQTSMYLCASRLGGAAGNQPQHFGDGTRLSIL.

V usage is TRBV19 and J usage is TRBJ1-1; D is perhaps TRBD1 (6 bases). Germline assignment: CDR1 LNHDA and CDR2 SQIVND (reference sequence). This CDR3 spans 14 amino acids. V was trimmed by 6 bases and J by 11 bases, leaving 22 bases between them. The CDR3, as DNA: TGTGCCAGTAGCATTTACACAGGGAACACGGGGGCTTTCTTT. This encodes CASSIYTGNTGAFF.

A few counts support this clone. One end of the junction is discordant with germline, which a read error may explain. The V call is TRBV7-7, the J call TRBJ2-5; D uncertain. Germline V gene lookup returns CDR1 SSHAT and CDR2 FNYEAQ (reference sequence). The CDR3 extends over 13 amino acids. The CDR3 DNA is TGTGCTAGCAGCTTGTGGGAAAGGGAGACCCAGTACTTC. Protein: CASSLWERETQYF.

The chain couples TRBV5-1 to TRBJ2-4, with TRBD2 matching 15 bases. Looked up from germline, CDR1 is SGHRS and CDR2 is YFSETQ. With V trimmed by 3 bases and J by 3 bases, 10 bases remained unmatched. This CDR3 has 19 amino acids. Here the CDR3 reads CASSSGLAGGGLVKNIQYF. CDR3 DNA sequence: TGCGCCAGCAGCTCGGGACTAGCGGGAGGTGGATTAGTCAAAAACATTCAGTACTTC.

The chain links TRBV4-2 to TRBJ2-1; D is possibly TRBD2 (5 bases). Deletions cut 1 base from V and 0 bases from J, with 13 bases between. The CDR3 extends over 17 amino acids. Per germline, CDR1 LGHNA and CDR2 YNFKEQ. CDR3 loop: CASSQGLLGSSYNEQFF. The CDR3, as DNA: TGTGCCAGCAGCCAAGGACTACTAGGGTCCTCCTACAATGAGCAGTTCTTC.

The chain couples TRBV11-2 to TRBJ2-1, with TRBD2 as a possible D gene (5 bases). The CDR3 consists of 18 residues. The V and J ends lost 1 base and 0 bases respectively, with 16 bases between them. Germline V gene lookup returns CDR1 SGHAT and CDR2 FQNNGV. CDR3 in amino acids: CASSLAASFSSSYNEQFF. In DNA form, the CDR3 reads TGTGCCAGCAGCTTAGCGGCTAGCTTTTCGAGCTCCTACAATGAGCAGTTCTTC.